The 6 T cell receptor beta chains presented below share a single source sample, sequenced in a study of shared clonotypes between healthy human individuals. It was CD45RO-negative cells, positively selected for CCR7, that made up naive CD8 cells, with terminally differentiated effector memory CD45RA+ cells excluded. Sequencing used immunoSEQ multiplex PCR; TCRdb keeps in-frame clones, though not all of them. The data contain roughly 770,000 clones, 96% of them seen just once; the ten biggest clones take up about 0.25%. Sequences were obtained from naive CD8+ T cells sorted from blood. Receptor source: a young man in good health.

This chain connects TRBV6-5 to TRBJ2-2; D is unresolved. Trimming pared 5 bases from V and 2 bases from J, leaving 3 bases between. From germline, CDR1 is MNHEY and CDR2 SVGAGI. This CDR3 has 12 residues. Written as DNA, the CDR3 is TGTGCCAGCAGTGAAAACACCGGGGAGCTGTTTTTT. It translates to CASSENTGELFF.

The chain carries TRBV12-5 and TRBJ2-1, with 9 bases lining up with TRBD1. In germline, CDR1 is LGHNT, CDR2 FRNRAP. This CDR3 spans 15 amino acids. V lost 4 bases to trimming and J lost 5 bases; unmatched junction nucleotides: 6. This CDR3 is CASGWGQGEDNEQFF. In DNA, the CDR3 is TGTGCTAGTGGTTGGGGACAGGGAGAGGACAATGAGCAGTTCTTC.

This clone was detected once. The CDR3 region has the DNA TGTGCCAGCAGCTTGGGACGGACCTACGAGCAGTACTTC. It codes for CASSLGRTYEQYF. The chain is built from TRBV28 and TRBJ2-7; D tentatively fits TRBD1 or TRBD2 (5 bases each). The CDR3 covers 13 residues. With 6 bases removed from V and 2 bases from J, the gap between germline ends came to 11 bases. CDR1 and CDR2 from the germline V gene are MDHEN and SYDVKM.

With respect to this clone: Sequence at one end of the junction differs from germline and may be a read error. This chain connects TRBV11-2 to TRBJ2-7; the D gene is possibly TRBD1 (5 bases). Germline CDR1 is SGHAT and CDR2 is FQNNGV. The CDR3 contains 13 residues. CDR3 in amino acids: CASSRPDTVTPFF. Written as DNA, the CDR3 is TGTGCCAGCAGCAGACCGGACACTGTGACACCTTTCTTC. The full variable domain, its missing parts supplied by reference TRBV11-2 and TRBJ2-7, is EAGVAQSPRYKIIEKRQSVAFWCNPISGHATLYWYQQILGQGPKLLIQFQNNGVVDDSQLPKDRFSAERLKGVDSTLKIQPAKLEDSAVYLCASSRPDTVTPFFGPGTRLTVT.

The chain links TRBV18 to TRBJ1-1; D uncertain. CDR3 size: 16 residues. V was pared by 5 bases and J by 0 bases, with 16 bases between. Germline V gene sequence: CDR1 KGHSH, CDR2 LQKENI. The CDR3 nucleotides read TGTGCCAGCTCAGGCGCAGGTACAGAATTGAACACTGAAGCTTTCTTT. Translating gives CASSGAGTELNTEAFF.

The chain joins TRBV11-2 to TRBJ2-5, with 8 bases aligning to TRBD1. V lost 1 base to trimming and J lost 5 bases; unmatched junction nucleotides: 15. The CDR3 extends over 18 amino acids. CDR1 is SGHAT, CDR2 FQNNGV, per germline. The CDR3 bases are TGTGCCAGCAGCTTAGTCCGGGGGCAGGGGGCTGCTGGGGAGACCCAGTACTTC. Its translation is CASSLVRGQGAAGETQYF.